The TCR beta chain described here comes from a study of regulatory T cells in long-lasting Graves disease. The table lists this clonotype with a few counts. The time point here: newly diagnosed GD, antithyroid drugs for less than 3 months. The authors made the TCR library using RNA they extracted from PBMCs. Germline V gives CDR1 LNHNV, CDR2 YYDKDF (reference sequence). The CDR3 runs 14 residues. The V end was cut by 5 bases, the J end by 4 bases, with 11 bases between. Arm-PCR of CDR3 regions with iRepertoire HTBI primers generated TCR beta libraries. TCRdb redid the calling of the multiplex PCR reads with MiXCR, one entry per CDR3 protein. The data contain over 500,000 distinct CDR3 sequences, roughly a sixth of them singletons. The data also belong to a second study, concerning T cells in Graves' hyperthyroidism and ophthalmopathy.

J is TRBJ2-2 and V is TRBV15, with D perhaps given as TRBD1 or TRBD2 (5 bases each). Sequencing used peripheral blood mononuclear cells (PBMCs), obtained at new diagnosis, from a patient treated with antithyroid drugs. The clonotype originates from a man aged 18 to 29 with Graves disease. This CDR3 is CATSREGRTGELFF. For the CDR3, the DNA is TGTGCCACCAGCCGCGAGGGGCGCACCGGGGAGCTGTTTTTT.